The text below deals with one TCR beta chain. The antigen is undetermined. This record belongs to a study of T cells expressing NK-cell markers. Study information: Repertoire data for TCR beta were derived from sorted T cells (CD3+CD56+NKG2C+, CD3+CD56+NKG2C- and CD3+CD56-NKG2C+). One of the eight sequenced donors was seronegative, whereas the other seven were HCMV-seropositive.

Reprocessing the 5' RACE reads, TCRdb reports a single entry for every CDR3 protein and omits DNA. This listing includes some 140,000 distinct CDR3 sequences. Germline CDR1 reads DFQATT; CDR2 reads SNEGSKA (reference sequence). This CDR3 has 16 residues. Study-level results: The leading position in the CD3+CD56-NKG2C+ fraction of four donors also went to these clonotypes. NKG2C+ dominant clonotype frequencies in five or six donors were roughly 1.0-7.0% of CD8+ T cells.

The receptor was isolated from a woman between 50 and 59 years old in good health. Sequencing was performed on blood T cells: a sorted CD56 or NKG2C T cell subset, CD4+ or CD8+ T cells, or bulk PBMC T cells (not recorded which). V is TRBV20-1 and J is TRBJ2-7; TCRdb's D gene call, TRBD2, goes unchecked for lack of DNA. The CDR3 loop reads CSAEGLAGISAYEQYF.